This is a list of T cell receptor beta chains from one sample in a study of naive and memory T cell subsets. TCRdb processed the UMI-ligation and nested PCR reads anew with MiXCR; each CDR3 protein has one entry. The sample consists of around 31,000 distinct CDR3 sequences, less than 8.5% of them appearing once. Specimen: skin, collected from a tuberculin skin test site. The source is an adult in good health. Each CDR3 is given with its conserved first and last residue. The order of the fields is V gene, J gene, clone size, CDR3 length, D gene, CDR3 DNA, CDR3 protein. The D gene is left open where the match is weak. Some rows mark clone size as missing; the rest say once, few, many or name a class of expanded clone.

V gene: TRBV9; J gene: TRBJ1-1; clone size: many; CDR3 length: 15; D gene: TRBD1; CDR3 DNA: TGTGCCAGCAGCGAAAGGACAGGGAGGAACACTGAAGCTTTCTTT; CDR3 protein: CASSERTGRNTEAFF
V gene: TRBV6-2/TRBV6-3; J gene: TRBJ2-7; clone size: many; CDR3 length: 15; D gene: TRBD1; CDR3 DNA: TGTGCCAGCTCAACCCCGGACAGGCCCGCCTACGAGCAGTACTTC; CDR3 protein: CASSTPDRPAYEQYF
V gene: TRBV24-1; J gene: TRBJ1-4; clone size: many; CDR3 length: 16; D gene: TRBD1; CDR3 DNA: TGTGCCGCCAGTGACCCGACCGGGACAGGCACCGAAAAACTGTTTTTT; CDR3 protein: CAASDPTGTGTEKLFF
V gene: TRBV11-2; J gene: TRBJ1-2; clone size: NA; CDR3 length: 14; D gene: NA; CDR3 DNA: TGTGCCAGCAGCTTAGGGGGGGGATTCTCTGGCTACACCTTC; CDR3 protein: CASSLGGGFSGYTF
V gene: TRBV5-1; J gene: TRBJ2-5; clone size: few; CDR3 length: 17; D gene: NA; CDR3 DNA: TGCGCCAGCAGCCAGTCCAGGGTGGGAAAATCGAGTGAGACCCAGTACTTC; CDR3 protein: CASSQSRVGKSSETQYF
V gene: TRBV5-1; J gene: TRBJ1-4; clone size: NA; CDR3 length: 15; D gene: TRBD1; CDR3 DNA: TGCGCCAGCAGCCCCCCAGGGGGCAAGATTGAAAAACTGTTTTTT; CDR3 protein: CASSPPGGKIEKLFF
V gene: TRBV20-1; J gene: TRBJ2-1; clone size: many; CDR3 length: 11; D gene: TRBD1; CDR3 DNA: TGCAGTGCAGTACAGGGGAATGAGCAGTTCTTC; CDR3 protein: CSAVQGNEQFF
V gene: TRBV19; J gene: TRBJ2-7; clone size: many; CDR3 length: 15; D gene: TRBD2; CDR3 DNA: TGTGCCAGTAGTATACTAGCGGGGGGGCCTCGAGAGCAGTACTTC; CDR3 protein: CASSILAGGPREQYF
V gene: TRBV9; J gene: TRBJ1-2; clone size: NA; CDR3 length: 15; D gene: NA; CDR3 DNA: TGTGCCAGCAGCACGGGGGTGAGTTTCGACTATGGCTACACCTTC; CDR3 protein: CASSTGVSFDYGYTF
V gene: TRBV20-1; J gene: TRBJ2-7; clone size: medium-sized; CDR3 length: 15; D gene: TRBD1; CDR3 DNA: TGCAGTGCTGCGGACAGGGAATCGTTTGGTTACGAGCAGTACTTC; CDR3 protein: CSAADRESFGYEQYF
V gene: TRBV20-1; J gene: TRBJ2-7; clone size: many; CDR3 length: 15; D gene: TRBD2; CDR3 DNA: TGCAGTGCTCACATCGGCGGGGGGGGTCGGGACGAGCAGTACTTC; CDR3 protein: CSAHIGGGGRDEQYF
V gene: TRBV3-1; J gene: TRBJ1-1; clone size: many; CDR3 length: 15; D gene: NA; CDR3 DNA: TGTGCCAGCAGCCAATCGAGTGGGTTCAGCACTGAAGCTTTCTTT; CDR3 protein: CASSQSSGFSTEAFF
V gene: TRBV25-1; J gene: TRBJ2-5; clone size: many; CDR3 length: 16; D gene: TRBD2; CDR3 DNA: TGTGCCAGCAGTGAATGGGCTAGCGGGGGGGATCAGACCCAGTACTTC; CDR3 protein: CASSEWASGGDQTQYF
V gene: TRBV6-1; J gene: TRBJ1-2; clone size: few; CDR3 length: 15; D gene: NA; CDR3 DNA: TGTGCCAGCAGTGAAGGACCTTTTTCCAACTATGGCTACACCTTC; CDR3 protein: CASSEGPFSNYGYTF
V gene: TRBV20-1; J gene: TRBJ1-2; clone size: few; CDR3 length: 12; D gene: NA; CDR3 DNA: TGCAGTGCTGGGGGATCATCGGGGGGCTACACCTTC; CDR3 protein: CSAGGSSGGYTF
V gene: TRBV6-2/TRBV6-3; J gene: TRBJ2-7; clone size: NA; CDR3 length: 14; D gene: NA; CDR3 DNA: TGTGCCACTATCCCGACGGGCAGGGGTTACGAGCAGTACTTC; CDR3 protein: CATIPTGRGYEQYF
V gene: TRBV19; J gene: TRBJ2-2; clone size: NA; CDR3 length: 15; D gene: NA; CDR3 DNA: TGTGCCAGTATTAAGGGCGGGCCGAACACCGGGGAGCTGTTTTTT; CDR3 protein: CASIKGGPNTGELFF
V gene: TRBV6-1; J gene: TRBJ2-7; clone size: many; CDR3 length: 13; D gene: NA; CDR3 DNA: TGTGCCAGCAGTGAAGCGTCGGGGTACGAGCAGTACTTC; CDR3 protein: CASSEASGYEQYF
V gene: TRBV6-5; J gene: TRBJ2-7; clone size: few; CDR3 length: 15; D gene: TRBD1; CDR3 DNA: TGTGCCAGCAGTTACCGCGGGACAGGGGAGTACGAGCAGTACTTC; CDR3 protein: CASSYRGTGEYEQYF
V gene: TRBV20-1; J gene: TRBJ1-5; clone size: many; CDR3 length: 12; D gene: NA; CDR3 DNA: TGCAGTGCCTCCCCTAGCAATCAGCCCCAGCATTTT; CDR3 protein: CSASPSNQPQHF
V gene: TRBV12-3/TRBV12-4; J gene: TRBJ1-1; clone size: NA; CDR3 length: 15; D gene: NA; CDR3 DNA: TGTGCCAGCAGTTGGGCCTTAACCCGGGGCACTGAAGCTTTCTTT; CDR3 protein: CASSWALTRGTEAFF
V gene: TRBV12-3/TRBV12-4; J gene: TRBJ2-5; clone size: many; CDR3 length: 17; D gene: NA; CDR3 DNA: TGTGCCAGCAGTTTACTCCCTGTGGCAGGGGACCAAGAGACCCAGTACTTC; CDR3 protein: CASSLLPVAGDQETQYF
V gene: TRBV11-2; J gene: TRBJ1-1; clone size: NA; CDR3 length: 15; D gene: NA; CDR3 DNA: TGTGCCAGCAGCGATGTAAGGACGGGGGTCACTGAAGCTTTCTTT; CDR3 protein: CASSDVRTGVTEAFF
V gene: TRBV7-9; J gene: TRBJ2-2; clone size: many; CDR3 length: 19; D gene: TRBD2; CDR3 DNA: TGTGCCAGCAGCTTCCCTACCACTAGCGGGGGGACGAACACCGGGGAGCTGTTTTTT; CDR3 protein: CASSFPTTSGGTNTGELFF
V gene: TRBV20-1; J gene: TRBJ1-4; clone size: few; CDR3 length: 11; D gene: NA; CDR3 DNA: TGCAGTGCATCGCAGTCGGAAAAACTGTTTTTT; CDR3 protein: CSASQSEKLFF
V gene: TRBV7-9; J gene: TRBJ2-3; clone size: NA; CDR3 length: 16; D gene: TRBD2; CDR3 DNA: TGTGCCAGCAGTCTTCTAGCGGGGAGACGCACAGATACGCAGTATTTT; CDR3 protein: CASSLLAGRRTDTQYF
V gene: TRBV28; J gene: TRBJ2-1; clone size: many; CDR3 length: 16; D gene: NA; CDR3 DNA: TGTGCCAGCAGTACCTCGGGGGGCCCCAGCCTCAAGGAGCAGTTCTTC; CDR3 protein: CASSTSGGPSLKEQFF
V gene: TRBV19; J gene: TRBJ2-2; clone size: many; CDR3 length: 17; D gene: NA; CDR3 DNA: TGTGCCAGTAGTTCGACCATCAACAGGGTGAGCACCGGGGAGCTGTTTTTT; CDR3 protein: CASSSTINRVSTGELFF
V gene: TRBV29-1; J gene: TRBJ1-2; clone size: few; CDR3 length: 13; D gene: TRBD1; CDR3 DNA: TGCAGCGCAGAGCAGGGGGCGAACTATGGCTACACCTTC; CDR3 protein: CSAEQGANYGYTF
V gene: TRBV5-6; J gene: TRBJ1-1; clone size: NA; CDR3 length: 15; D gene: TRBD1; CDR3 DNA: TGTGCCAGCAGCCGGACAGGGGGCAGGAACACTGAAGCTTTCTTT; CDR3 protein: CASSRTGGRNTEAFF
V gene: TRBV7-9; J gene: TRBJ1-1; clone size: once; CDR3 length: 13; D gene: NA; CDR3 DNA: TGTGCCAGCAGCTTGAGCCGAGGCACTGAAGCTTTCTTT; CDR3 protein: CASSLSRGTEAFF
V gene: TRBV6-5; J gene: TRBJ1-1; clone size: many; CDR3 length: 12; D gene: NA; CDR3 DNA: TGTGCCAGCAGCCCGGGTTACACTGAAGCTTTCTTT; CDR3 protein: CASSPGYTEAFF
V gene: TRBV12-3/TRBV12-4; J gene: TRBJ1-2; clone size: few; CDR3 length: 13; D gene: NA; CDR3 DNA: TGTGCCAGCAGTTTAGAGGGGGTGAATGGCGACACCTTC; CDR3 protein: CASSLEGVNGDTF
V gene: TRBV5-1; J gene: TRBJ2-1; clone size: NA; CDR3 length: 15; D gene: NA; CDR3 DNA: TGCGCCAGCAGCCCCCAGGTTAGCTCCTACAATGAGCAGTTCTTC; CDR3 protein: CASSPQVSSYNEQFF